Listed below are T cell receptor beta chains from one sample, sequenced in a study of T cell responses to AZD1222 COVID-19 vaccine. The protocol was immunoSEQ multiplex PCR, while the TCRdb copy is restricted to in-frame clones and leaves out a portion. The data contain more than 100,000 clones, roughly 84% of them seen just once; the ten biggest clones take up around 6.2%. Sequences were derived from peripheral blood, sampled on day 0 of AZD1222 vaccination. These receptor sequences come from an adult in good health. Each CDR3 is given without its conserved first and last residue.

J gene,V gene,CDR3 protein
TRBJ2-7,TRBV11-3,ASSTRTGSKEEQY
TRBJ2-2,TRBV3-1/TRBV3-2,ALRGNTGELF
TRBJ2-2,TRBV28,ASSESGAGLRTGELF
TRBJ1-3,TRBV6-5,ASSRTETGNTIY
TRBJ1-4,TRBV5-1,ASSEQGAGKLF
TRBJ2-1,TRBV18,ASSPSRTNEQF
TRBJ2-7,TRBV28,ASSLRGIYEQY
TRBJ2-1,TRBV4-3,ASSQEVVARVKDNEQF
TRBJ2-4,TRBV15,ATSRDAGRSAEY
TRBJ1-4,TRBV2,ASSPLTGSTEKLF
TRBJ2-2,TRBV7-2,ASSLRDRGDTGELF
TRBJ2-3,TRBV5-1,ASSLLSGTDTQY
TRBJ2-7,TRBV30,AWAQRTGVEQY
TRBJ1-2,TRBV13,ASSPRDRPPYGYT
TRBJ2-5,TRBV7-3,ASSLKLKETQY
TRBJ1-5,TRBV5-1,ASSRLGGGGQPQH